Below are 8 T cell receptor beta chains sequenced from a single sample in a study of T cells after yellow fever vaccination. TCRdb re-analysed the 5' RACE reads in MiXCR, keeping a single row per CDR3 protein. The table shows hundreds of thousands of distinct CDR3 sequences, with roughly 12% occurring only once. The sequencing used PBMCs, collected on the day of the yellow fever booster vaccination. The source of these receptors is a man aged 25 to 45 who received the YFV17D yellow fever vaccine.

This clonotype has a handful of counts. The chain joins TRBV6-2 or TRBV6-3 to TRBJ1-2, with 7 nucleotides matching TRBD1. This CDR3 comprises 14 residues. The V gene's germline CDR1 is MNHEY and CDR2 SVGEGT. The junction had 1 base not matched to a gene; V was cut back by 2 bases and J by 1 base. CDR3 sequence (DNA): TGTGCCAGCAGTTACAGACAGGGTAACTATGGCTACACCTTC. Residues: CASSYRQGNYGYTF.

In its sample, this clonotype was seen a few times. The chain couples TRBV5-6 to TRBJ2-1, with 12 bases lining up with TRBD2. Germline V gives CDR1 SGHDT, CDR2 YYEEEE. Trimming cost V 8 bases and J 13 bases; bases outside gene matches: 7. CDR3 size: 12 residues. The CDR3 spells CASNLGLAGQFF. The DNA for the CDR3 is TGTGCCAGTAATCTCGGACTAGCGGGACAGTTCTTC.

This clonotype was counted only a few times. The CDR3 spells CASSQVLLAGVSTDTQYF. The DNA for the CDR3 is TGTGCCAGCAGCCAAGTTCTTCTAGCGGGAGTGAGCACAGATACGCAGTATTTT. The rearrangement uses TRBV3-1 and TRBJ2-3; 10 positions match TRBD2. This CDR3 region has 18 residues. Germline assignment: CDR1 LGHDT and CDR2 YNNKEL (reference sequence). V shed 1 base and J 0 bases; nucleotides not matched to a gene: 7.

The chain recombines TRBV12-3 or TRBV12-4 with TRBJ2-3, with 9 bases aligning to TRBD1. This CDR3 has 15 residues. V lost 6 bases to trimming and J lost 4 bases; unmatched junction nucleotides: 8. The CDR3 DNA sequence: TGTGCCAGCAGCCGTAGGGACAGGGCGGCAGATACGCAGTATTTT. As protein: CASSRRDRAADTQYF.

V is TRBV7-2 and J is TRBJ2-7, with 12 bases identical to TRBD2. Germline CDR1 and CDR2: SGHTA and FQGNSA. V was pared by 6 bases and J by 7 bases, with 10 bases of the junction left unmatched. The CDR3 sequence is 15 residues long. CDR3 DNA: TGTGCCAGCAGACCCCTAGCGGGAGGGCCGCTTGAGCAGTACTTC. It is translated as CASRPLAGGPLEQYF.

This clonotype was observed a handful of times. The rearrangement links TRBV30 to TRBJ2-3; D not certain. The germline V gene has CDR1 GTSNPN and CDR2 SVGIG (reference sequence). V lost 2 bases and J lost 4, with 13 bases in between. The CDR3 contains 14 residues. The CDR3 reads CAWSRVLRSDTQYF. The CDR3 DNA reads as TGTGCCTGGAGTAGGGTCCTGCGTTCAGATACGCAGTATTTT. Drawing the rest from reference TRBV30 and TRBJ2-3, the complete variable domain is SQTIHQWPATLVQPVGSPLSLECTVEGTSNPNLYWYRQAAGRGLQLLFYSVGIGQISSEVPQNLSASRPQDRQFILSSKKLLLSDSGFYLCAWSRVLRSDTQYFGPGTRLTVL.

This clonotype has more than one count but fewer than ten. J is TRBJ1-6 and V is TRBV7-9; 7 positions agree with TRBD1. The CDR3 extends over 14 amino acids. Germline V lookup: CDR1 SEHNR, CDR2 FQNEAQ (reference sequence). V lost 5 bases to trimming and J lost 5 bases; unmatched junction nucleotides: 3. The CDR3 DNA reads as TGTGCCAGCAGCCGCGGACAGGATAATTCACCCCTCCACTTT. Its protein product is CASSRGQDNSPLHF. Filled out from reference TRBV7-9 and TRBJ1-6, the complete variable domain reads DTGVSQNPRHKITKRGQNVTFRCDPISEHNRLYWYRQTLGQGPEFLTYFQNEAQLEKSRLLSDRFSAERPKGSFSTLEIQRTEQGDSAMYLCASSRGQDNSPLHFGNGTRLTVT.

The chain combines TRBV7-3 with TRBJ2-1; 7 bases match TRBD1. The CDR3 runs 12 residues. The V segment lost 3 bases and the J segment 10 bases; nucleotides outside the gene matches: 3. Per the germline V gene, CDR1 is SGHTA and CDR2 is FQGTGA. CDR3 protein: CASSFQGEEQFF. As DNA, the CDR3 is TGTGCCAGCAGCTTCCAGGGGGAGGAGCAGTTCTTC. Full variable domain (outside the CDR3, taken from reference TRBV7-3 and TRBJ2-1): GAGVSQTPSNKVTEKGKYVELRCDPISGHTALYWYRQSLGQGPEFLIYFQGTGAADDSGLPNDRFFAVRPEGSVSTLKIQRTERGDSAVYLCASSFQGEEQFFGPGTRLTVL.